This paragraph reports one T cell receptor (beta chain). The data stem from a study of cytomegalovirus exposure and HLA in healthy donors. The CDR3 is made up of 19 amino acids. Trimming at V came to 5 bases and at J to 1 base, leaving 12 bases not matched to a gene. Germline assignment: CDR1 LGHNA and CDR2 YNFKEQ. PCR used 60 Vbeta primers and 13 Jbeta primers. Here immunoSEQ multiplex PCR was the method, and the copy in TCRdb shows in-frame clones only, minus some. The sample includes about 140,000 clones, 60% to 80% seen only once; the top ten take about 2.2%. Donors consisted of healthy bone marrow donors.

The chain is built from TRBV4-2 and TRBJ2-6; 9 nucleotides match TRBD2. Sequenced: PBMCs. The clonotype was recovered from a man younger than 40 in good health and CMV-seronegative. The CDR3 DNA is TGTGCCAGCAGCATCCAACTTAGCGGGAGCGTATCTGGGGCCAACGTCCTGACTTTC. As protein: CASSIQLSGSVSGANVLTF.